The 9 T cell receptor beta chains presented below share a single source sample, sequenced in a study of OX40 agonist ivuxolimab in advanced cancers. Repertoires were generated with immunoSEQ multiplex PCR, while TCRdb's copy carries only in-frame clones and drops some. The sample records about 46,000 clones, about 79% being singletons. The specimen was CD4+ or CD8+ T cells sorted from blood, collected in a trial of the OX40 agonist ivuxolimab. These receptors were obtained from an adult with an advanced solid tumor such as melanoma, head and neck, liver or kidney cancer.

The V gene is TRBV5-1, the J gene TRBJ2-2; 8 nucleotides agree with TRBD1. CDR1 is SGHRS and CDR2 is YFSETQ in the germline V gene. This CDR3 is built from 16 residues. V dropped 4 bases and J dropped 1; count of bases not matched to a gene: 6. CDR3 amino acids: CASSRVGTGNTGELFF. CDR3 DNA: TGCGCCAGCAGCAGGGTCGGGACAGGGAACACCGGGGAGCTGTTTTTT.

The chain combines TRBV25-1 with TRBJ2-7; D tentatively reads TRBD1 or TRBD2 (5 bases each). Germline CDR1 is MGHDK and CDR2 is SYGVNS. Between the trimmed V and J ends, which lost 6 bases and 7 bases, there was a span of 16 bases. The CDR3 totals 13 residues. This CDR3 is CASSRDPGQEQYF. The DNA of the CDR3 is TGTGCCAGCAGCCGGGACCCCGGCCAAGAGCAGTACTTC.

On this clone: Possible read error: a much larger clone is one base away. This chain connects TRBV4-3 to TRBJ2-7, with D uncertain. Germline loops: CDR1 LGHNA, CDR2 YSLEER. CDR3 length: 15 amino acids. The CDR3 DNA reads as TGCGCCAGCAACCAAGATTTCGGCGGATCCTACGAGCAGTACTTC. It translates to CASNQDFGGSYEQYF.

J is TRBJ2-3 and V is TRBV10-1; TRBD2 aligns across 9 bases. The germline gives CDR1 WNHNN, CDR2 SYGVQD (reference sequence). V was clipped by 6 bases and J by 5 bases; unmatched bases: 6. This CDR3 comprises 14 residues. CDR3 amino acids: CASRASGAGDTQYF. As DNA, the CDR3 is TGCGCCAGCAGGGCTAGCGGGGCGGGAGATACGCAGTATTTT.

The V call is TRBV7-9, the J call TRBJ2-1, with 9 bases matching TRBD2. The CDR3 is 16 amino acids. V was clipped by 1 base and J by 7 bases; unmatched bases: 8. CDR1 and CDR2 (germline): SEHNR, FQNEAQ (reference sequence). This CDR3 reads CASSLEGGGAWNEQFF. The CDR3 DNA sequence: TGTGCCAGCAGCTTAGAGGGCGGGGGGGCATGGAATGAGCAGTTCTTC.

This sequence joins TRBV28 and TRBJ1-5; D is unresolved. This CDR3 spans 12 amino acids. Germline values: CDR1 MDHEN, CDR2 SYDVKM. V was trimmed by 4 bases and J by 8 bases, leaving 9 bases between them. The DNA for the CDR3 is TGTGCCAGCAGTTCCAGCAGTGAGCCCCAGCATTTT. It codes for CASSSSSEPQHF.

The chain carries TRBV29-1 and TRBJ2-7; 7 bases fit TRBD2. This CDR3 spans 12 amino acids. The V and J ends lost 4 bases and 7 bases, in that order; junction bases with no gene match: 7. Germline CDR1 and CDR2: SQVTM and ANQGSEA. This CDR3 reads CSVVSTGGEQYF. CDR3 coding DNA: TGCAGCGTTGTCTCTACCGGGGGGGAGCAGTACTTC.

The chain has TRBV6-5 and TRBJ2-1; D is unresolved. V was trimmed by 0 bases and J by 5 bases, leaving 11 bases between them. The CDR3 has 15 residues. Looked up from germline, CDR1 is MNHEY and CDR2 is SVGAGI. CDR3 sequence: CASSYSRINNNEQFF. DNA of the CDR3: TGTGCCAGCAGTTACTCCAGGATAAATAACAATGAGCAGTTCTTC.

The rearrangement links TRBV6-1 to TRBJ2-3; tentative D call: TRBD2 (5 bases). The CDR3 contains 14 residues. Germline-derived CDR1 and CDR2 are MNHNS and SASEGT. V gave up 3 bases and J gave up 1 base, with 8 bases separating them. The CDR3 loop is CASSDLGGTDTQYF. The CDR3 region has the DNA TGTGCCAGCAGTGACCTGGGAGGCACAGATACGCAGTATTTT.